This T cell receptor beta chain was captured by sequencing in a study of CD8+ T cells in alopecia areata. The study sorted pooled cutaneous lymph node cells by CD4, CD8alpha, NKG2D, NKG2ACE and other markers. Once RNA had been extracted, it was reverse transcribed into cDNA to act as the sequencing template. Libraries were prepared by immunoSEQ multiplex PCR; TCRdb keeps only in-frame clonotypes and omits some of them. In total the sample includes under 350,000 clones, none of them seen once. This clone was picked up a small number of times. Genes and germline come from the mouse. Read sequence stops 4 residues before the CDR3 end, and the germline J gene provides the missing end. Germline V gene data show CDR1 as NSQYPW and CDR2 as LRSPGD (reference sequence). With V trimmed by 2 bases and J by 3 bases, 4 bases remained unmatched. The CDR3 totals 16 residues.

V and J are TRBV1 and TRBJ2-2; 9 nucleotides match TRBD2. The sequenced material came from CD4+ T cells sorted from a lymph node. The receptor comes from a C3H/HeJ mouse with alopecia areata. Mouse MHC haplotype: H2-k. CDR3 DNA, as far as it was read: TGCACCTGCAGTGCACCCTGGGGGGGAGACACCGGG. Translating gives CTCSAPWGGDTG. The CDR3 reads in full as CTCSAPWGGDTGQLYF.